Presented here are 25 T cell receptor beta chains from one specimen sequenced in a study of beta chain features in type 1 diabetes. Reverse transcribing all isolated RNA meant expressed TCRB transcripts were sequenced. Measured with immunoSEQ multiplex PCR; TCRdb has only the in-frame clones, and not every one. This repertoire shows some 270,000 clones, approximately 14% found once; its top ten account for 0.025% to 0.03%. The sequenced sample was naive CD4+ T cells from blood. The receptor source for this set is a woman aged 40 to 49 in good health.

The CDR3: CAARLPGQLYGYTF. The CDR3 bases are TGTGCCGCGCGACTCCCGGGACAGCTCTATGGCTACACCTTC. The chain joins TRBV28 to TRBJ1-2; TRBD1 agrees at 7 bases. V lost 11 bases to trimming and J lost 4 bases; unmatched junction nucleotides: 13. This CDR3 comprises 14 residues. Looked up from germline, CDR1 is MDHEN and CDR2 is SYDVKM.

This clone has more than one count but fewer than ten. The chain couples TRBV7-2 to TRBJ2-7; 10 nucleotides align to TRBD2. This CDR3 has 13 amino acids. Germline CDR1 SGHTA, CDR2 FQGNSA. V lost 5 bases to trimming and J lost 3 bases; unmatched junction nucleotides: 1. DNA of the CDR3: TGTGCCAGCAGCCCTAGCGGGAGCTACGAGCAGTACTTC. This gives the protein CASSPSGSYEQYF.

V usage is TRBV6-1 and J usage is TRBJ2-5, with D perhaps TRBD1 (6 bases). CDR3 size: 13 residues. V lost 7 bases to trimming and J lost 5 bases, with 14 bases between them. Germline lookup yields CDR1 MNHNS and CDR2 SASEGT. The CDR3 spells CASTQGPGETQYF. The CDR3 DNA follows: TGTGCCAGCACCCAGGGGCCCGGGGAGACCCAGTACTTC.

This clone appeared a few times. The chain employs TRBV7-9 and TRBJ2-1, with D possibly matching TRBD2 (6 bases). This CDR3 is built from 16 residues. V lost 9 bases, J lost 3 bases, and 21 bases lay in between. From germline, CDR1 is SEHNR and CDR2 FQNEAQ (reference sequence). The DNA of the CDR3 is TGTGCCAGTTTTACCCCCCGCGGGACCTTCTACAATGAGCAGTTCTTC. Its translation: CASFTPRGTFYNEQFF.

The genes are TRBV4-1 and TRBJ2-3, with 10 bases identical to TRBD2. CDR3 size: 15 residues. Trimming at V came to 2 bases and at J to 1 base, leaving 0 bases not matched to a gene. CDR1 is MGHRA, CDR2 YSYEKL, per germline. As DNA, the CDR3 is TGCGCCAGCAGCCAAACTAGCGGGGGCACAGATACGCAGTATTTT. It translates to CASSQTSGGTDTQYF.

The chain recombines TRBV5-8 with TRBJ2-1; 10 positions agree with TRBD1. CDR1 and CDR2 from the germline V gene are SGHTS and YDEGEE. The ends lost 5 bases at V and 7 bases at J; junction bases unmatched: 6. This CDR3 has 14 residues. CDR3 residues: CASSPGQGWNEQFF. CDR3 nucleotides: TGTGCCAGCAGTCCGGGACAGGGGTGGAATGAGCAGTTCTTC.

The chain is built from TRBV6-1 and TRBJ2-7; TRBD1 is a possible D gene (5 bases). V lost 8 bases to trimming and J lost 2 bases, with 16 bases between them. CDR3 length equals 14 residues. Germline lookup yields CDR1 MNHNS and CDR2 SASEGT. The CDR3 bases are TGTGCCAGCCCCTCCACAGGACAAACCTACGAGCAGTACTTC. Translating gives CASPSTGQTYEQYF.

This clone was recorded a few times. The chain is built from TRBV19 and TRBJ1-2; D unresolved. V was cut by 3 bases and J by 8 bases, with 13 bases left in between. This CDR3 is built from 13 residues. Germline V gene lookup returns CDR1 LNHDA and CDR2 SQIVND (reference sequence). This CDR3 reads CASSIGYGSGYTF. For the CDR3, the DNA is TGTGCCAGTAGTATTGGTTACGGTAGCGGCTACACCTTC.

The gene calls are TRBV2 and TRBJ2-5; D may be TRBD1 (5 bases). Germline V gene data show CDR1 as SNHLY and CDR2 as FYNNEI. V was clipped by 10 bases and J by 5 bases, with 26 bases between them. The CDR3 spans 16 residues. The CDR3 nucleotides read TGTGCCACCACACTGCGGCACAGGCGCGTGGGGGAGACCCAGTACTTC. Encoded protein: CATTLRHRRVGETQYF.

This clone was observed a handful of times. The gene calls are TRBV18 and TRBJ2-3, with D possibly matching TRBD1 (6 bases). V lost 3 bases to trimming and J lost 8 bases, with 24 bases between them. The CDR3 is 17 residues long. CDR1 is KGHSH, CDR2 LQKENI, per germline. In DNA form, the CDR3 reads TGTGCCAGCTCACCTCTCCCCCGCACCCCAAGGGGGACTACGCAGTATTTT. This sequence encodes CASSPLPRTPRGTTQYF. The full variable domain, its missing parts supplied by reference TRBV18 and TRBJ2-3, is NAGVMQNPRHLVRRRGQEARLRCSPMKGHSHVYWYRQLPEEGLKFMVYLQKENIIDESGMPKERFSAEFPKEGPSILRIQQVVRGDSAAYFCASSPLPRTPRGTTQYFGPGTRLTVL.

The V call is TRBV29-1, the J call TRBJ1-1; D is possibly TRBD1 (6 bases). The CDR3 runs to 15 residues. The germline V and J ends were trimmed by 1 base and 1 base, with 13 bases remaining between them. In germline, CDR1 is SQVTM, CDR2 ANQGSEA. CDR3 nucleotides: TGCAGCGTTGAAGTGTGGGGCAGGGGGAACACTGAAGCTTTCTTT. Translation: CSVEVWGRGNTEAFF.

The chain couples TRBV5-4 to TRBJ2-2; 8 bases line up with TRBD2. Trimming took 0 bases from V and 3 from J; bases not matched to a gene: 4. Per the germline V gene, CDR1 is SGHNT and CDR2 is YYREEE (reference sequence). The CDR3 covers 16 residues. DNA of the CDR3: TGTGCCAGCAGCTTGGTGCCGGGACTAGACACCGGGGAGCTGTTTTTT. This sequence encodes CASSLVPGLDTGELFF.

V and J are TRBV2 and TRBJ1-4; tentatively, D is TRBD1 (6 bases). Trimming took 6 bases from V and 8 from J, leaving 16 bases between them. This CDR3 is built from 14 residues. Germline V gene data show CDR1 as SNHLY and CDR2 as FYNNEI. CDR3: CASREQGGTEKLFF. The CDR3 nucleotides are TGTGCCAGCAGGGAACAGGGAGGGACCGAAAAACTGTTTTTT.

The J gene is TRBJ2-3, the V gene TRBV5-4; 8 bases line up with TRBD2. CDR1 and CDR2 from the germline V gene are SGHNT and YYREEE (reference sequence). CDR3 length: 15 amino acids. The V segment lost 0 bases and the J segment 2 bases; nucleotides outside the gene matches: 2. The CDR3 is CASSLVGGATDTQYF. Here the CDR3 DNA reads TGTGCCAGCAGCTTGGTCGGGGGGGCCACAGATACGCAGTATTTT.

A remark on this clone: Additional DNA sequences in this sample encode the identical CDR3. This rearrangement joins TRBV2 to TRBJ2-3, with 7 bases aligning to TRBD2. CDR3 size: 15 residues. Losses at the gene ends were 4 bases for V and 1 base for J; bases not matched to a gene: 5. The V gene's germline CDR1 is SNHLY and CDR2 FYNNEI. This CDR3 is CASSVLSGGTDTQYF. The DNA of the CDR3 is TGTGCCAGCAGTGTGTTGAGCGGGGGCACAGATACGCAGTATTTT.

This clone showed up just a few times. The chain links TRBV11-2 to TRBJ2-1; 7 bases fit TRBD2. V lost 5 bases and J lost 4; bases outside the gene matches: 8. Germline V gives CDR1 SGHAT, CDR2 FQNNGV. This CDR3 region has 15 residues. Here the CDR3 reads CASSPDAGVYNEQFF. CDR3 in DNA: TGTGCCAGCAGCCCGGATGCGGGGGTTTACAATGAGCAGTTCTTC.

A few counts support this clone. This rearrangement joins TRBV15 to TRBJ1-4, with unresolved D. CDR3 size: 15 residues. Per germline, CDR1 LNHNV and CDR2 YYDKDF (reference sequence). V gave up 1 base and J gave up 1 base, with 7 bases separating them. The CDR3, as DNA: TGTGCCACCAGCAGAGTGGTCGGAACTAATGAAAAACTGTTTTTT. It codes for CATSRVVGTNEKLFF.

In this sample, this clone turned up a few times. This chain joins TRBV18 and TRBJ1-6, with 7 nucleotides matching TRBD1. In germline, CDR1 is KGHSH, CDR2 LQKENI. The V segment lost 6 bases and the J segment 8 bases; nucleotides outside the gene matches: 1. The CDR3 contains 12 residues. The CDR3 loop reads CASSDRDSPLHF. The DNA for the CDR3 is TGTGCCAGCTCCGACAGGGATTCACCCCTCCACTTT.

This clone was seen a few times. The chain joins TRBV6-5 to TRBJ2-3; TRBD2 might be the D (7 bases). Per germline, CDR1 MNHEY and CDR2 SVGAGI. Deletions cut 0 bases from V and 1 base from J, with 11 bases between. The CDR3 contains 16 residues. The CDR3 spells CASSYSRGPGTDTQYF. In DNA, the CDR3 is TGTGCCAGCAGTTACTCGCGGGGGCCGGGCACAGATACGCAGTATTTT.

In its sample, this clone was seen a few times. V and J are TRBV6-5 and TRBJ2-7; D is possibly TRBD1 (6 bases). Deletions cut 5 bases from V and 5 bases from J, with 13 bases between. In germline, CDR1 is MNHEY, CDR2 SVGAGI. This CDR3 has 13 amino acids. The CDR3 DNA is TGTGCCAGCAGTGGGACACCGCATGACGAGCAGTACTTC. Protein sequence: CASSGTPHDEQYF.

There are a few counts of this clone. The CDR3 sequence: CASGQPGRGYNEQFF. In DNA form, the CDR3 reads TGTGCTAGTGGTCAACCGGGGCGGGGGTACAATGAGCAGTTCTTC. This chain connects TRBV12-5 to TRBJ2-1, with 7 bases aligning to TRBD2. V dropped 5 bases and J dropped 4; count of bases not matched to a gene: 8. From germline, CDR1 is LGHNT and CDR2 FRNRAP. The CDR3 has 15 amino acids.

Many counts were recorded for this clone. The gene calls are TRBV13 and TRBJ2-1; perhaps TRBD2 as D (6 bases). From germline, CDR1 is PRHDT and CDR2 FYEKMQ (reference sequence). The CDR3 covers 17 residues. Trimming left V 1 base short and J 3 bases short, with 16 bases between. The CDR3 DNA is TGTGCCAGCAGCTTAGAGGGCCGACTAGATATCTACAATGAGCAGTTCTTC. This sequence encodes CASSLEGRLDIYNEQFF.

This clone has a handful of counts. The genes are TRBV19 and TRBJ2-5, with D possibly matching TRBD2 (6 bases). CDR1 and CDR2 (germline): LNHDA, SQIVND (reference sequence). The CDR3 is 13 amino acids. V was cut by 6 bases and J by 3 bases, with 11 bases left in between. CDR3 amino acids: CASRLASEETQYF. DNA of the CDR3: TGTGCCAGTAGGTTAGCTAGCGAAGAGACCCAGTACTTC.

This sequence joins TRBV13 and TRBJ1-3; D gene unclear. V dropped 2 bases and J dropped 0 bases, with 5 bases sitting between them. The CDR3 covers 14 residues. Germline V gives CDR1 PRHDT, CDR2 FYEKMQ (reference sequence). The CDR3 reads CASSLSLSGNTIYF. The CDR3 DNA reads as TGTGCCAGCAGCTTAAGCCTCTCTGGAAACACCATATATTTT.

This clone showed up just a few times. The V call is TRBV29-1, the J call TRBJ2-5, with 7 bases matching TRBD1. Germline CDR1 is SQVTM and CDR2 is ANQGSEA. Trimming removed 7 bases from V and 4 bases from J; junction bases left unmatched: 6. The CDR3 contains 12 residues. The CDR3 protein is CSGQGQIETQYF. The CDR3 nucleotides read TGCAGCGGCCAGGGACAGATAGAGACCCAGTACTTC.